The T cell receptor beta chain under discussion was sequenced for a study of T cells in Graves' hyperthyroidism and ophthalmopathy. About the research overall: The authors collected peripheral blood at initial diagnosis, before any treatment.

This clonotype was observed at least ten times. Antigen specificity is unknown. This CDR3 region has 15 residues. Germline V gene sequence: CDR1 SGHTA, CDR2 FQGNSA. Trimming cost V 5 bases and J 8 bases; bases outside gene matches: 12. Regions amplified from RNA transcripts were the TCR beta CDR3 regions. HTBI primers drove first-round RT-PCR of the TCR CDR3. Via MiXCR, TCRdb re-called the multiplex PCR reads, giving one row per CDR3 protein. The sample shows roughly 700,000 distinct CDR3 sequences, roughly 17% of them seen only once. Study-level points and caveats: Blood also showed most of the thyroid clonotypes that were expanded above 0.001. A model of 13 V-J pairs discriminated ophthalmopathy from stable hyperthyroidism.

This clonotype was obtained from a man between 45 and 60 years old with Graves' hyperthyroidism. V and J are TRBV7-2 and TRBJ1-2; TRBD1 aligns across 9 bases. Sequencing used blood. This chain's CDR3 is CASSPTGGDSRGYTF. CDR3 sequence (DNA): TGTGCCAGCAGCCCGACAGGGGGTGACTCTCGGGGCTACACCTTC.